This is a list of T cell receptor beta chains from one sample in a study of T cell changes during pregnancy in multiple sclerosis. Libraries were prepared by immunoSEQ multiplex PCR; TCRdb keeps only in-frame clonotypes and omits some of them. Here the sample spans 38,000 or so clones, around nine tenths being singletons. Sequencing was performed on CD4+ T cells from peripheral blood mononuclear cells, taken in the second trimester of pregnancy. These receptors were obtained from a female donor in good health, enrolled as a control in a pregnancy study. Both conserved end residues are part of each CDR3. D genes are given only for firm matches. Not every row has a clone size; where given, it reads once, few, many or a size class.

>TRBV29-1|TRBD1|-|TRBJ1-1
TGCAGCGTTCCGAGGGGGCGAGGGATTTCTAACACTGAAGCTTTCTTT
CSVPRGRGISNTEAFF
>TRBV18|-|-|TRBJ2-7
TGTGCCAGCTCGGATCGCGGCAGGGCTGGCTACGAGCAGTACTTC
CASSDRGRAGYEQYF
>TRBV19|TRBD1|-|TRBJ2-3
TGTGCCAGTAGTATCCTGGGACAGGGGACAGATACGCAGTATTTT
CASSILGQGTDTQYF
>TRBV7-3|TRBD1|-|TRBJ1-2
TGTGCCAGCAGCGACAGGGGGAGGGGCTACACCTTC
CASSDRGRGYTF
>TRBV20-1|-|-|TRBJ2-5
TGCAGTGCTAGGGCAGAGACCCAGTACTTC
CSARAETQYF
>TRBV6-1|TRBD1|-|TRBJ1-5
TGTGCCAGCAGAGCCGGACAGGGAAGTCAGCCCCAGCATTTT
CASRAGQGSQPQHF
>TRBV19|-|-|TRBJ1-2
TGTGCCAGTAGTATAGGTGGTAGTGGCTACACCTTC
CASSIGGSGYTF
>TRBV4-3|TRBD1|-|TRBJ1-1
TGCGCCAGCAGGAAATCAACAGGGGAGACCCTAAACACTGAAGCTTTCTTT
CASRKSTGETLNTEAFF
>TRBV6-1|-|few|TRBJ1-4
TGTGCCAGCAGGGGGGGTGGGGCAACTAATGAAAAACTGTTTTTT
CASRGGGATNEKLFF
>TRBV28|-|-|TRBJ1-6
TGTGCCAGCAGTCGACTGACAGGTGATAATTCACCCCTCCACTTT
CASSRLTGDNSPLHF
>TRBV7-9|-|-|TRBJ1-6
TGTGCCAGCAGCGGGGGGGTCCTTAATTCACCCCTCCACTTT
CASSGGVLNSPLHF
>TRBV28|TRBD1|few|TRBJ1-2
TGTGCCAGCAGTTTAACGGGACAGAACTATGGCTACACCTTC
CASSLTGQNYGYTF
>TRBV13|-|-|TRBJ2-5
TGTGCCAGCAGCTTTGGTCTATCTGGAGAGACCCAGTACTTC
CASSFGLSGETQYF
>TRBV9|TRBD2|-|TRBJ2-3
TGTGCCAGCAGCGTAGCTTCGCGGGGGGGAGATACGCAGTATTTT
CASSVASRGGDTQYF
>TRBV6-1|-|-|TRBJ2-1
TGTGCCAGCAGTGTGGGACTCACTAGCTCCTACAATGAGCAGTTCTTC
CASSVGLTSSYNEQFF
>TRBV6-1|TRBD1|-|TRBJ1-1
TGTGCCAGCAGTGGGAGGGGCAGGGGGCTTCCTGAAGCTTTCTTT
CASSGRGRGLPEAFF
>TRBV9|-|-|TRBJ1-5
TGTGCCAGCAGCCGACAATTCAATCAGCCCCAGCATTTT
CASSRQFNQPQHF
>TRBV2|-|-|TRBJ2-2
TGTGCCAGCAATCCCGGGACAAGGTCCACCGGGGAGCTGTTTTTT
CASNPGTRSTGELFF
>TRBV7-2|-|-|TRBJ1-2
TGTGCCAGCAGCCGCGGGAGGGCCCAAGCTAACTATGGCTACACCTTC
CASSRGRAQANYGYTF
>TRBV5-6|-|-|TRBJ1-1
TGTGCCAGCAAAGTGGACAACCGGAACACTGAAGCTTTCTTT
CASKVDNRNTEAFF
>TRBV6-5|-|-|TRBJ1-2
TGTGCCATCCGGGACAAGAACTATGGCTACACCTTC
CAIRDKNYGYTF
>TRBV6-6|-|few|TRBJ1-2
TGTGCCAGCCTTCCAGGGGTAGGGTATGGCTACACCTTC
CASLPGVGYGYTF
>TRBV7-9|-|-|TRBJ1-1
TGTGCCAGCAGCCGTTTTTTAGAAGAAGCTTTCTTT
CASSRFLEEAFF
>TRBV28|TRBD2|-|TRBJ2-7
TGTGCCAGCAGTTTACCGATACTAGCGGGGGTCGAGCAGTACTTC
CASSLPILAGVEQYF
>TRBV27|-|-|TRBJ1-2
TGTGCCAGCAGGCCCCTCGCGGCTAACTATGGCTACACCTTC
CASRPLAANYGYTF
>TRBV25-1|-|-|TRBJ2-7
TGTGCCAGCGAACCTGGACATAACTACGGCGAGCAGTACTTC
CASEPGHNYGEQYF
>TRBV18|-|-|TRBJ1-2
TGTGCCAGCTCACCCGACATCTATGGCTACACCTTC
CASSPDIYGYTF
>TRBV25-1|-|-|TRBJ1-4
TGTGCCAGCAGTGAATCGGGTACTAATGAAAAACTGTTTTTT
CASSESGTNEKLFF
>TRBV16|TRBD1|-|TRBJ1-5
TGTGCCAGCAGCCCCGACAGGGCAAGCAATCAGCCCCAGCATTTT
CASSPDRASNQPQHF
>TRBV6-1|-|-|TRBJ1-1
TGTGCCACCTTCTGGGGAGGGAACACTGAAGCTTTCTTT
CATFWGGNTEAFF
>TRBV6-4|TRBD1|-|TRBJ1-3
TGTGCCAGCAGTGACTCGACCGACAGGGGGGTTGGAAACACCATATATTTT
CASSDSTDRGVGNTIYF
>TRBV30|TRBD2|-|TRBJ2-3
TGTGCCTGGAGCCAACCGGGACTAGAGAGAACAGATACGCAGTATTTT
CAWSQPGLERTDTQYF
>TRBV5-1|TRBD1|once|TRBJ1-5
TGCGCCAGCAGCCCAGGGGGCTTTGAGCAGCCCCAGCATTTT
CASSPGGFEQPQHF